This TCR beta chain originates from a study of Ad26.COV2.S vaccination and SARS-CoV-2 variants. Points from the study as a whole: Compared with placebo recipients, vaccine recipients had higher spike-specific TCR breadth. Assessments of TCR breadth and depth may have underestimated the total T cell responses. Placebo and vaccine recipients had non-spike TCR breadth that was similar.

As regards this clone: No antigen is known for it.

The V end lost 7 bases, the J end lost 0 bases, and 10 bases lay between the germline ends. Germline V gene sequence: CDR1 GTSNPN, CDR2 SVGIG (reference sequence). The length of the CDR3 is 12 residues. The treatment denotes: around 19 received Ad26.COV2.S at low or high dose, single or two shots; about five received placebo; per-sample allocation not given. Day 63 after the first vaccine or placebo injection was the time point for sampling. Produced via immunoSEQ multiplex PCR; TCRdb's table is partial and in-frame only. The sample holds roughly 700,000 clones, more than 80% seen once. The genes are TRBV30 and TRBJ2-7; D may be TRBD1 (5 bases). This TCR was sampled from a person aged 18-65 years who received the Ad26.COV2.S COVID-19 vaccine or a placebo. The sequences come from peripheral blood, collected in a trial of Ad26.COV2.S vaccine versus placebo. CDR3 in DNA: TGTGCCTTGGAGACAGTCTCCTACGAGCAGTACTTC. This encodes CALETVSYEQYF.